This record covers a single T cell receptor beta chain. As yet, its antigen is unknown. The source of the sample is a study of CD8 T cells in ankylosing spondylitis. Overall study findings and caveats: According to the report, clones linked to the disease were significantly enriched in matched synovial fluid samples taken from ankylosing spondylitis patients. Characteristic of ankylosing spondylitis blood, it appeared, was a TCR beta motif comprising roughly 8 highly homologous variants.

Quantitative molecular-barcoded 5'-RACE generated the TCR beta libraries. Each CDR3 protein is one row after TCRdb ran MiXCR on the 5' RACE reads. Of 300,000 to 400,000 distinct CDR3 sequences listed, roughly 11% are singletons. Sequencing was done on a sample of blood, either unsorted or a sorted T cell fraction (not recorded which). The TCR comes from a female donor with ankylosing spondylitis or in good health (not recorded which).

As DNA, the CDR3 is TGTGCCAGCTCATCTTCAGGGTCCAATCAGCCCCAGCATTTT. This codes for CASSSSGSNQPQHF. This chain links TRBV18 with TRBJ1-5; the D gene is possibly TRBD1 (5 bases). Trimming removed 5 bases at V and 3 bases at J, with 11 bases between. This CDR3 spans 14 amino acids. CDR1 is KGHSH and CDR2 is LQKENI in the germline V gene. The whole variable domain, remainder taken from reference TRBV18 and TRBJ1-5, is NAGVMQNPRHLVRRRGQEARLRCSPMKGHSHVYWYRQLPEEGLKFMVYLQKENIIDESGMPKERFSAEFPKEGPSILRIQQVVRGDSAAYFCASSSSGSNQPQHFGDGTRLSIL.